One and the same sample provided the 5 T cell receptor beta chains below, sequenced in a study of CD8 T cells in Susac syndrome. Roughly 0.45 to 1 ug RNA was reverse transcribed with random hexamers. TCRdb independently ran MiXCR on the immunoSEQ multiplex PCR reads; one entry per CDR3 protein. Of over 150,000 distinct CDR3 sequences in the sample, about 95% were seen once. Sequenced: CD4+ T cells from PBMCs. The receptors shown here come from a human donor with multiple sclerosis.

In its sample, this clonotype was seen once. The chain uses TRBV2 and TRBJ2-5, with D perhaps matching TRBD1 (6 bases). There are 12 residues in the CDR3. V lost 7 bases and J 3 bases, leaving 9 bases between the germline ends. Germline CDR1 SNHLY, CDR2 FYNNEI. CDR3 sequence reads: CASTYREETQYF. CDR3 DNA sequence: TGTGCCAGCACATACAGGGAAGAGACCCAGTACTTC.

The chain links TRBV12-3 or TRBV12-4 to TRBJ2-5; D is uncertain. V lost 6 bases, J lost 5 bases, and 13 bases lay in between. The length of the CDR3 is 13 residues. This CDR3 is CASRDLGRETQYF. CDR3 in DNA: TGTGCCAGCAGGGATCTAGGTCGGGAGACCCAGTACTTC.

The rearrangement uses TRBV18 and TRBJ2-7; D is perhaps TRBD1 or TRBD2 (7 bases each). Trimming cost V 3 bases and J 2 bases, with 20 bases left between them. The V gene's germline CDR1 is KGHSH and CDR2 LQKENI. This CDR3 has 17 amino acids. This chain's CDR3 is CASSPTHWEGAPYEQYF. Written as DNA, the CDR3 is TGTGCCAGCTCACCCACTCACTGGGAGGGGGCCCCCTACGAGCAGTACTTC.

The chain combines TRBV7-9 with TRBJ2-5; maybe TRBD1 (6 bases). V was shortened by 2 bases and J by 5 bases, with 9 bases between the two germline ends. In germline, CDR1 is SEHNR, CDR2 FQNEAQ (reference sequence). The length of the CDR3 is 13 residues. CDR3 region: CASSLQGLETQYF. The CDR3 DNA reads TGTGCCAGCAGCTTACAGGGGTTGGAGACCCAGTACTTC.

The chain carries TRBV12-3 or TRBV12-4 and TRBJ1-6; 8 bases are shared with TRBD1. CDR3 size: 14 residues. V shed 5 bases, J shed 10 bases, and the junction held 7 bases outside the gene matches. CDR3 sequence (DNA): TGTGCCAGCAGTGCCGGACAGGGTCCCTCACCCCTCCACTTT. Translating it yields CASSAGQGPSPLHF.